This T cell receptor (beta chain) derives from a study of OX40 agonist ivuxolimab in advanced cancers. Here immunoSEQ multiplex PCR was the method, and the copy in TCRdb shows in-frame clones only, minus some. The sample shows around 85,000 clones, 75% to 95% of them seen only once. J lost 4 bases, V lost 5 bases, and 9 bases had no gene match. Germline values: CDR1 LNHNV, CDR2 YYDKDF (reference sequence). The CDR3 length is 16 residues. The sample consisted of CD4+ or CD8+ T cells sorted from blood, taken in a trial of the OX40 agonist ivuxolimab. This sequence originates from an adult with an advanced solid tumor such as melanoma, head and neck, liver or kidney cancer. V is TRBV15 and J is TRBJ2-1; 9 bases map to TRBD2. The CDR3 sequence is CATSFTSGLAYNEQFF. The CDR3 DNA sequence: TGTGCCACCAGCTTTACCTCGGGACTAGCTTACAATGAGCAGTTCTTC.